This TCR beta chain was captured in a study of shared clonotypes between healthy human individuals. This CDR3 is 15 amino acids long. Germline CDR1 SNHLY, CDR2 FYNNEI. Trimming removed 4 bases at V and 1 base at J, with 13 bases between. Clones were read by immunoSEQ multiplex PCR, and TCRdb kept only the in-frame ones, dropping some. The sample records a few hundred thousand clones, 95% to 98% being singletons. Study-level points and caveats: An anticipated effect of sequencing depth on clonotype sharing among donors was recognized. In contrast to clonotypes shared by all four donors, non-shared clonotypes had lower generation probabilities.

Participating donors were healthy, HIV-negative adults free of recent acute infections or vaccinations. From CD4+ cells came CD45RA+ naive and CD45RA-negative memory subsets. For this clone: Its cognate antigen is unknown.

The sample comprised naive CD4+ T cells sorted from blood. Described subset: CD45RA+ positively selected. The source of this sequence is a woman in her twenties or thirties in good health. The rearrangement uses TRBV2 and TRBJ1-1; maybe TRBD1 (6 bases). The CDR3 loop is CASSGAGTPNTEAFF. In DNA form, the CDR3 reads TGTGCCAGCAGTGGAGCAGGGACACCGAACACTGAAGCTTTCTTT.